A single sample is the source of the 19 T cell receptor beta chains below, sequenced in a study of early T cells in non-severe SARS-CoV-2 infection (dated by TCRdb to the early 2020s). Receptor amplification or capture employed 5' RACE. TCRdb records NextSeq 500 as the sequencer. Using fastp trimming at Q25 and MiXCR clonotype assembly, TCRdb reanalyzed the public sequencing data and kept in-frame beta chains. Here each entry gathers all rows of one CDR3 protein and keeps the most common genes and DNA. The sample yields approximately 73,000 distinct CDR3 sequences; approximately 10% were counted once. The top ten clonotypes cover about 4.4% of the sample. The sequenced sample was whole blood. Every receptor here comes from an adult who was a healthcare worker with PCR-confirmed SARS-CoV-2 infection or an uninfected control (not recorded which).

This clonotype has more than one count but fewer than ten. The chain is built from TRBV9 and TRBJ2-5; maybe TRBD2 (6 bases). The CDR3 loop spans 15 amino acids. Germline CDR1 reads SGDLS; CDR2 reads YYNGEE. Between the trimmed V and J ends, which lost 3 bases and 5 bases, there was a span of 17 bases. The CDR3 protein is CASSAGWDSRETQYF. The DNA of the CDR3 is TGTGCCAGCAGCGCGGGGTGGGACTCGCGGGAGACCCAGTACTTC.

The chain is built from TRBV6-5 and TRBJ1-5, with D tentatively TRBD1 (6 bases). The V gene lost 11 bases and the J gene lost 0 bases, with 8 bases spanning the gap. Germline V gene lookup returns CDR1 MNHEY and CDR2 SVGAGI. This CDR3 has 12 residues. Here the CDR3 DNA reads TGTGCCTCAGGGGATAGCAATCAGCCCCAGCATTTT. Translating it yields CASGDSNQPQHF.

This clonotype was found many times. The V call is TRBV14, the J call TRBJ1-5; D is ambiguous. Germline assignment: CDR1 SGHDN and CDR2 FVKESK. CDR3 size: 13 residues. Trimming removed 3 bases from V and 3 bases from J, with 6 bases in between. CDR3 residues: CASSQGFNQPQHF. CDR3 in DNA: TGTGCCAGCAGCCAGGGATTCAATCAGCCCCAGCATTTT.

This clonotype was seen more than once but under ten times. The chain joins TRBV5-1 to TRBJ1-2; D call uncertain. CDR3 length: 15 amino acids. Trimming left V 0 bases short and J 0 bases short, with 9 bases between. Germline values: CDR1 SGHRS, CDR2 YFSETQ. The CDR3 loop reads CASSLVAQANYGYTF. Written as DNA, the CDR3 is TGCGCCAGCAGCTTGGTCGCTCAGGCTAACTATGGCTACACCTTC.

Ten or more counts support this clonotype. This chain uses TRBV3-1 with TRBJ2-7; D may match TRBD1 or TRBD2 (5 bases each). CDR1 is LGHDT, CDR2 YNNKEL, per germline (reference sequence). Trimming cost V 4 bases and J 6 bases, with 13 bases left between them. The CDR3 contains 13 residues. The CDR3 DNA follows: TGTGCCAGCAGCCCCCTCCCGGGGCGCGAGCAGTACTTC. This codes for CASSPLPGREQYF.

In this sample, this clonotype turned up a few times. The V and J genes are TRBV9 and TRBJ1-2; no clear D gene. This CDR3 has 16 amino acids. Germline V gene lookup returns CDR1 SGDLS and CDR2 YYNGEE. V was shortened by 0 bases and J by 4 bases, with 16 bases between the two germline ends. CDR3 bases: TGTGCCAGCAGCGTAGCTGACGGGGAAGGATTCTATGGCTACACCTTC. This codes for CASSVADGEGFYGYTF.

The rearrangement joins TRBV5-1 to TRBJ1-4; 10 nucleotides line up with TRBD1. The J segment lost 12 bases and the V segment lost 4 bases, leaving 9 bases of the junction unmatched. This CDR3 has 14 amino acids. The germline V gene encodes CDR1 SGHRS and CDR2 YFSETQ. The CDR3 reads CASSPGQGGKELFF. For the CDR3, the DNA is TGCGCCAGCAGCCCTGGACAGGGGGGTAAAGAACTGTTTTTT. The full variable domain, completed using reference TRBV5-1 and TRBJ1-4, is KAGVTQTPRYLIKTRGQQVTLSCSPISGHRSVSWYQQTPGQGLQFLFEYFSETQRNKGNFPGRFSGRQFSNSRSEMNVSTLELGDSALYLCASSPGQGGKELFFGSGTQLSVL.

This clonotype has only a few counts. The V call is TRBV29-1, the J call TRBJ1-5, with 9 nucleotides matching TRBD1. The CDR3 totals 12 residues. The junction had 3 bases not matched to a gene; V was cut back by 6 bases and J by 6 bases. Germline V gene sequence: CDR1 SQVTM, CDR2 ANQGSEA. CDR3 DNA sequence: TGCAGCGTGGGACAGGGCGGTCAGCCCCAGCATTTT. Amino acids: CSVGQGGQPQHF.

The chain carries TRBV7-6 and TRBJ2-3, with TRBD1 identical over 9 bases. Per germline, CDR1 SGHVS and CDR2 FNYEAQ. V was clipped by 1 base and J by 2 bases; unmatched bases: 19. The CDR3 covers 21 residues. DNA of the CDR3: TGTGCCAGCAGCTTAGAAGAGGGCGGGGCGACAGGGGGAGAATTCACAGATACGCAGTATTTT. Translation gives CASSLEEGGATGGEFTDTQYF.

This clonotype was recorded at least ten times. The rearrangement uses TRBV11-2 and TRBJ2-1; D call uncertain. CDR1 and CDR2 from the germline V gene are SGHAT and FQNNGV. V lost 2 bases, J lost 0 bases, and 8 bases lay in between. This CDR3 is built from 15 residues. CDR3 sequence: CASSLIQSSYNEQFF. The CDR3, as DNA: TGTGCCAGCAGCTTAATCCAGAGCTCCTACAATGAGCAGTTCTTC.

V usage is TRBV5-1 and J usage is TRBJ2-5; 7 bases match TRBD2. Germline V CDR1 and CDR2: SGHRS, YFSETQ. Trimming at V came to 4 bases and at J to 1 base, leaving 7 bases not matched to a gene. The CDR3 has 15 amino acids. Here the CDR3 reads CASSVSGASQETQYF. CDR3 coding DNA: TGCGCCAGCAGCGTCAGCGGGGCCTCCCAAGAGACCCAGTACTTC.

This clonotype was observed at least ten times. The CDR3 region has the DNA TGTGCCAGCAAGCCGGAAGGAACCCTCCACTTT. This codes for CASKPEGTLHF. This rearrangement joins TRBV2 to TRBJ1-6, with D unresolved. The CDR3 spans 11 residues. V lost 7 bases to trimming and J lost 14 bases, with 12 bases between them. Looked up from germline, CDR1 is SNHLY and CDR2 is FYNNEI.

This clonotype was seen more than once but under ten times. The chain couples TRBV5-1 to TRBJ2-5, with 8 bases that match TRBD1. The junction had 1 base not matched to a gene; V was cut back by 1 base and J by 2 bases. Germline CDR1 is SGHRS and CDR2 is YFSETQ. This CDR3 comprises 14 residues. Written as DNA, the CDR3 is TGCGCCAGCAGCTTGACAGGGGGACAAGAGACCCAGTACTTC. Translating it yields CASSLTGGQETQYF.

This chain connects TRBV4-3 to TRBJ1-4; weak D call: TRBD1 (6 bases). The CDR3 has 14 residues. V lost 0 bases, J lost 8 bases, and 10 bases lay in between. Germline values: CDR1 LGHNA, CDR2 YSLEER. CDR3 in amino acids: CASSQDIRGEKLFF. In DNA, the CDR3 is TGCGCCAGCAGCCAAGATATCAGGGGAGAAAAACTGTTTTTT.

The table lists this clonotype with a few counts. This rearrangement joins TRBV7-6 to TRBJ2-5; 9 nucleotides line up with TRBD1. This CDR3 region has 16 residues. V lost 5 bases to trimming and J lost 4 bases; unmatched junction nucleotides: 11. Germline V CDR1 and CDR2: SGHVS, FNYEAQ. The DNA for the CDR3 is TGTGCCAGCAGCCCCCCACAGGGGGCGAGGGGAGAGACCCAGTACTTC. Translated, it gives CASSPPQGARGETQYF.

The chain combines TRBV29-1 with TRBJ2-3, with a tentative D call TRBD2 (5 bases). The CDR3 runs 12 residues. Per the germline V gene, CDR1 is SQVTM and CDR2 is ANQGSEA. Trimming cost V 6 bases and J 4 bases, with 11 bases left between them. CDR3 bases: TGCAGCGTCCGGACTCTCGCAGATACGCAGTATTTT. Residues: CSVRTLADTQYF.

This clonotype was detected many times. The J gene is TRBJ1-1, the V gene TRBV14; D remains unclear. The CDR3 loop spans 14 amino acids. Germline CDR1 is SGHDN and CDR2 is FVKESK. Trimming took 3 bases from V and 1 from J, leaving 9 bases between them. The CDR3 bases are TGTGCCAGCAGCCAGAGAACAACGAACACTGAAGCTTTCTTT. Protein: CASSQRTTNTEAFF.

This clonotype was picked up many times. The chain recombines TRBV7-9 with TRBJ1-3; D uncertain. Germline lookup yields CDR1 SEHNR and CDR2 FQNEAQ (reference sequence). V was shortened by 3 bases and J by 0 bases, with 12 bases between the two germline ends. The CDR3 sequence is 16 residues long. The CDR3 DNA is TGTGCCAGCAGCTTGTCGGGCGGGGACTCTGGAAACACCATATATTTT. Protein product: CASSLSGGDSGNTIYF.

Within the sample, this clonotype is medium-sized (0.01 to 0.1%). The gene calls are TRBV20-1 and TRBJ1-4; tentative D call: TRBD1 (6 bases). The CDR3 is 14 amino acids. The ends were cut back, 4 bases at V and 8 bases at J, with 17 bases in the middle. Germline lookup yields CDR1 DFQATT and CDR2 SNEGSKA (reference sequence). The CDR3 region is CSATPTGRSEKLFF. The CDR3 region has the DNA TGCAGTGCTACCCCGACAGGAAGGTCCGAAAAACTGTTTTTT.